This T cell receptor (beta chain) was observed in a study of neurological immune-mediated disorders. This clonotype was seen at least ten times. Its antigen is unknown. Healthy controls were blood bank volunteers in Maryland, USA. Unsorted libraries were generated from 2 million PBMCs held at -80 degrees C. CDR3 length equals 16 residues. Per germline, CDR1 LGHNA and CDR2 YSLEER. Trimming removed 5 bases at V and 4 bases at J, with 15 bases between. Notes on the study in general: The absence of shared CDR3 amino acid sequences among expanded clones across subjects suggests private repertoires in all groups.

5'RACE employing 10-nucleotide random UMIs yielded the cDNA. From the 5' RACE reads, TCRdb called clonotypes with MiXCR, one entry per CDR3 protein. The data show 55,000 to 70,000 distinct CDR3 sequences, with 9.5% to 12% seen just once and roughly 1.9% held by the top ten. Material: PBMCs. The V and J genes are TRBV4-3 and TRBJ2-6, with D possibly being TRBD1 or TRBD2 (6 bases each). The receptor was isolated from a man aged 60 to 69 in good health. DNA for the CDR3: TGCGCCAGCAGCTATTGGGGGGCCCGCGGGGCCAACGTCCTGACTTTC. Translation gives CASSYWGARGANVLTF.